In its sample, the clone carrying this T cell receptor beta chain was seen many times. Amplification targeted TCR beta CDR3 regions from RNA transcripts. During a first-round RT-PCR of the TCR CDR3, the HTBI primer set was used. TCRdb recomputed calls from the multiplex PCR reads with MiXCR, one row per CDR3 protein. The repertoire holds about 98,000 distinct CDR3 sequences, with 35% to 45% as singletons. The data are from a study of T cells in Graves' hyperthyroidism and ophthalmopathy. V gave up 5 bases and J gave up 0 bases, with 11 bases separating them. The CDR3 has 14 amino acids. Germline V CDR1 and CDR2: SNHLY, FYNNEI.

Sequencing was done on a sample of peripheral blood or thyroid tissue (not recorded which). This chain links TRBV2 with TRBJ2-7, with D perhaps being TRBD1 or TRBD2 (5 bases each). The receptor comes from a woman in her twenties or thirties with Graves' hyperthyroidism. The DNA of the CDR3 is TGTGCCAGCAGTACCGGGGCCCTCTCCTACGAGCAGTACTTC. Translated, it gives CASSTGALSYEQYF.